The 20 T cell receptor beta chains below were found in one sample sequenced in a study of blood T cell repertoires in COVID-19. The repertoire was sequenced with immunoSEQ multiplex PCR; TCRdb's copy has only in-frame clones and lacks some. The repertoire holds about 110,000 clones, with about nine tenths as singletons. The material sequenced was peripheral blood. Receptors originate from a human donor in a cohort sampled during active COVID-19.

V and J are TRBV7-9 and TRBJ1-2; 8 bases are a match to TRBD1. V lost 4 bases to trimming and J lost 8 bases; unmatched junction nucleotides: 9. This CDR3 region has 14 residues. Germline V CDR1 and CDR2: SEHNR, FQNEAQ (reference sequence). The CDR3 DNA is TGTGCCAGCAGCTCTGGACAGGGCCCTAGGGGCTACACCTTC. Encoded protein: CASSSGQGPRGYTF. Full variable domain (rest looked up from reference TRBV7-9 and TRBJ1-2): DTGVSQNPRHKITKRGQNVTFRCDPISEHNRLYWYRQTLGQGPEFLTYFQNEAQLEKSRLLSDRFSAERPKGSFSTLEIQRTEQGDSAMYLCASSSGQGPRGYTFGSGTRLTVV.

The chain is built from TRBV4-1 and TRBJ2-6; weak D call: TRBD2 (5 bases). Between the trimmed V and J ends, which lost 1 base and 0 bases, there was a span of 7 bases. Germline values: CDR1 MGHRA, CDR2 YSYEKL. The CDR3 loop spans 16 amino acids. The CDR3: CASSQVRGSGANVLTF. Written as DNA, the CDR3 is TGCGCCAGCAGCCAAGTCCGGGGCTCTGGGGCCAACGTCCTGACTTTC.

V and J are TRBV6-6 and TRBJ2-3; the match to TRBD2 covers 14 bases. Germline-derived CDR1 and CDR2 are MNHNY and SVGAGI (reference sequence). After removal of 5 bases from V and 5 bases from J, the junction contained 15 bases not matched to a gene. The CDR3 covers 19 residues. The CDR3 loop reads CASSHSAGTSGSVGDTQYF. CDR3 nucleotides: TGTGCCAGCAGTCATTCAGCAGGGACTAGCGGGAGCGTAGGAGATACGCAGTATTTT.

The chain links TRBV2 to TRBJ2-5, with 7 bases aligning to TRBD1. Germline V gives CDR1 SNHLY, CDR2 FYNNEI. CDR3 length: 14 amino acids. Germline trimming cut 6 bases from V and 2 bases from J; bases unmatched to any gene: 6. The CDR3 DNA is TGTGCCAGCAGCGCTGGGACAGCTCAAGAGACCCAGTACTTC. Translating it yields CASSAGTAQETQYF.

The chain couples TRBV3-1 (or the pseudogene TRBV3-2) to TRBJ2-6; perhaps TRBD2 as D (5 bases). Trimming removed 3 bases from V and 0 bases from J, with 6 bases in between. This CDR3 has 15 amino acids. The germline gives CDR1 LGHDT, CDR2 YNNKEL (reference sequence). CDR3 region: CASSQGVSGANVLTF. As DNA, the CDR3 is TGTGCCAGCAGCCAGGGAGTCTCTGGGGCCAACGTCCTGACTTTC.

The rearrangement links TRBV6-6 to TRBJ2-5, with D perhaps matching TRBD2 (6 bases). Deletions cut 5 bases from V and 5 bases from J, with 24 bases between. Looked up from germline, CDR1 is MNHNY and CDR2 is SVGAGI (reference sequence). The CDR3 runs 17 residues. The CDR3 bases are TGTGCCAGCAGTCCACGAAGCGGCCTAGCGCCCTCGGAGACCCAGTACTTC. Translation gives CASSPRSGLAPSETQYF.

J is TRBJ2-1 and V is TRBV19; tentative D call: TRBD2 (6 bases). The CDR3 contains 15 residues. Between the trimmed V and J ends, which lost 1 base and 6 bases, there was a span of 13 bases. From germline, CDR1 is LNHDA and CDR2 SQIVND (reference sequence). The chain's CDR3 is CASSIGAGWGNEQFF. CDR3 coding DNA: TGTGCCAGTAGTATAGGGGCGGGATGGGGCAATGAGCAGTTCTTC.

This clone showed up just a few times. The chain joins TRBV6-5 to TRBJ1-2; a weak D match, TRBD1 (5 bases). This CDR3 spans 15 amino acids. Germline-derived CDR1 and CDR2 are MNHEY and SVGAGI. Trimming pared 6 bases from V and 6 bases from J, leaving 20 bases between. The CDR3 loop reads CASSPGRAWSDGYTF. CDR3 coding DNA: TGTGCCAGCAGCCCCGGCAGGGCATGGAGTGATGGCTACACCTTC.

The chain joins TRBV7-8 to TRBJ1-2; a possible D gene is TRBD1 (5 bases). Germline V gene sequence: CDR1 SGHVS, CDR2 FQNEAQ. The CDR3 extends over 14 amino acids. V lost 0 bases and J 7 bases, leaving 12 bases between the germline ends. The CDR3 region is CASSLAQGVFGYTF. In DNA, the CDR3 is TGTGCCAGCAGCTTAGCGCAGGGCGTGTTTGGCTACACCTTC.

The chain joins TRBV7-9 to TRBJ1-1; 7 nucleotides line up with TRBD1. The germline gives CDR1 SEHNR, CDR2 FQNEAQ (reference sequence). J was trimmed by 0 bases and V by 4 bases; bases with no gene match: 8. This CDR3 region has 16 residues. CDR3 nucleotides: TGTGCCAGCAGCTCAAGGGACAGTGATATGAACACTGAAGCTTTCTTT. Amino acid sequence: CASSSRDSDMNTEAFF.

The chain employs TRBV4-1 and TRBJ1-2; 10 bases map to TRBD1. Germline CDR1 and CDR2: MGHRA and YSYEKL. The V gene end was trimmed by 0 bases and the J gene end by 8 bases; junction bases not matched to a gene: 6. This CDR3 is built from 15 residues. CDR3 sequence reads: CASSQDGDRGQGYTF. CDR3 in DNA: TGCGCCAGCAGCCAAGATGGGGACAGGGGCCAGGGCTACACCTTC.

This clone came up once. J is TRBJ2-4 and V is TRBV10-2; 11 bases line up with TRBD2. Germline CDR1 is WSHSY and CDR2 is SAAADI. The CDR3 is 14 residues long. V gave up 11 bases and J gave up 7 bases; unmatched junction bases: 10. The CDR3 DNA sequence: TGCGCCGCCTGTAGCGGGGGGGGACTGAACATTCAGTACTTC. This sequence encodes CAACSGGGLNIQYF.

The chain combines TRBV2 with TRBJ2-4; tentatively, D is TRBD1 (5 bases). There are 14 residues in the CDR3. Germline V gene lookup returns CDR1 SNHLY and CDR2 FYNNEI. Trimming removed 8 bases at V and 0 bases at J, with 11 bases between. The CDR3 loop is CASERQLAKNIQYF. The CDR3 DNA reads TGTGCCAGCGAACGACAGCTAGCCAAAAACATTCAGTACTTC.

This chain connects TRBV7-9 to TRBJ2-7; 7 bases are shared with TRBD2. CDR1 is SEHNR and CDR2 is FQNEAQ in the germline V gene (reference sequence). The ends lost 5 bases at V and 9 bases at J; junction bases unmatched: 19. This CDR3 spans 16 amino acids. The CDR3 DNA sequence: TGTGCCAGCAGCCCCGATCCCTCGCGGGAGACCCTTGTGCAGTACTTC. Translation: CASSPDPSRETLVQYF.

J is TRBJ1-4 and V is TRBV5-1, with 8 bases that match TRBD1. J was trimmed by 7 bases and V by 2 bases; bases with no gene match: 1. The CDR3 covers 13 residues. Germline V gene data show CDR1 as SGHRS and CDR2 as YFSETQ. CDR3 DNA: TGCGCCAGCAGCTTCGGACAGGGTGAAAAACTGTTTTTT. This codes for CASSFGQGEKLFF.

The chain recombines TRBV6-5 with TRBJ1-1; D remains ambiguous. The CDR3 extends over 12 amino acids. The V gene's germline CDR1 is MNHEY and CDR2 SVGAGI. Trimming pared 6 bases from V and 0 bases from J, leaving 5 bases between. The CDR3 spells CASSPMNTEAFF. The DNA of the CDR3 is TGTGCCAGCAGCCCCATGAACACTGAAGCTTTCTTT.

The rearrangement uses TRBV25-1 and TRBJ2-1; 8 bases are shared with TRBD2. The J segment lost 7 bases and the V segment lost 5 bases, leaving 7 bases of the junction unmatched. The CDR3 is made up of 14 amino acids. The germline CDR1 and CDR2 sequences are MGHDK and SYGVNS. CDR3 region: CASSFAGGSNEQFF. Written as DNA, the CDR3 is TGTGCCAGCAGTTTCGCGGGGGGCAGTAATGAGCAGTTCTTC. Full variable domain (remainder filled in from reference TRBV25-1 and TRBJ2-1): EADIYQTPRYLVIGTGKKITLECSQTMGHDKMYWYQQDPGMELHLIHYSYGVNSTEKGDLSSESTVSRIRTEHFPLTLESARPSHTSQYLCASSFAGGSNEQFFGPGTRLTVL.

The CDR3, as DNA: TGTGCCAGCAGTTTATCGGGCCCCTACAATGAGCAGTTCTTC. The encoded protein is CASSLSGPYNEQFF. The chain joins TRBV27 to TRBJ2-1; D ambiguous. Germline CDR1 reads MNHEY; CDR2 reads SMNVEV (reference sequence). The CDR3 is 14 residues long. V lost 0 bases, J lost 2 bases, and 5 bases lay in between.

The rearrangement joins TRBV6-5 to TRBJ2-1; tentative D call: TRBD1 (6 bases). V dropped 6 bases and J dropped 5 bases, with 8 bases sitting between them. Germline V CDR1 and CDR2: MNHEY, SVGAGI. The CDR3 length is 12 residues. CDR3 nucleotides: TGTGCCAGCAGCTGGACAGACAATGAGCAGTTCTTC. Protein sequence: CASSWTDNEQFF.

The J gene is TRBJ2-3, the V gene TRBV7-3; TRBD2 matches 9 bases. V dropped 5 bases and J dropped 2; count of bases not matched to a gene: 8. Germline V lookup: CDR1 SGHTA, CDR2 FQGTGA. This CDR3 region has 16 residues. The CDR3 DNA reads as TGTGCCAGCAGCGAGGGACTAGCCTTGAACACAGATACGCAGTATTTT. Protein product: CASSEGLALNTDTQYF.